The 24 T cell receptor beta chains presented below share a single source sample, sequenced in a study of T cells after posttransplantation cyclophosphamide. The table came from immunoSEQ multiplex PCR; TCRdb's copy has only in-frame clones and leaves some out. The repertoire consists of 8,000 to 10,000 clones, none detected only once. Busulfan-fludarabine conditioning, marrow transplant, and cyclophosphamide on days +3 and +4 were administered. The material was PBMCs, obtained 350 to 380 days after allogeneic stem cell transplant with posttransplant cyclophosphamide. The receptors derive from a male patient in his forties or fifties who received an allogeneic stem cell transplant from a related donor and was CMV-positive. A share of the T cells may be of graft donor origin.

The table lists this clone with many counts. The chain is built from TRBV6-4 and TRBJ2-3; a weak D match, TRBD2 (5 bases). Germline lookup yields CDR1 MRHNA and CDR2 SNTAGT. The CDR3 consists of 15 residues. The germline V and J ends were trimmed by 6 bases and 5 bases, with 18 bases remaining between them. The DNA of the CDR3 is TGTGCCAGCAGCGTAGGGCTAGCCAGTCGAGATACGCAGTATTTT. Its translation is CASSVGLASRDTQYF.

This clone was found a few times. V is TRBV18 and J is TRBJ2-7; possible D gene TRBD2, 6 bases. Germline V gives CDR1 KGHSH, CDR2 LQKENI. Deletions cut 3 bases from V and 5 bases from J, with 14 bases between. The CDR3 has 14 residues. The DNA of the CDR3 is TGTGCCAGCTCACCCAGACTAGAAGTCGACGAGCAGTACTTC. This gives the protein CASSPRLEVDEQYF.

This clone was seen more than once but under ten times. Written as DNA, the CDR3 is TGTGCCAGTAGTATATCGGGAGCGGGGGGGCAAGAGACCCAGTACTTC. Its protein product is CASSISGAGGQETQYF. The chain is built from TRBV19 and TRBJ2-5; 10 nucleotides align to TRBD2. V gave up 2 bases and J gave up 2 bases; unmatched junction bases: 5. Germline lookup yields CDR1 LNHDA and CDR2 SQIVND (reference sequence). The CDR3 loop spans 16 amino acids.

This clone was seen at least ten times. This chain joins TRBV6-6 and TRBJ2-7; D perhaps matches TRBD2 (6 bases). Per germline, CDR1 MNHNY and CDR2 SVGAGI (reference sequence). The germline V and J ends were trimmed by 1 base and 1 base, with 8 bases remaining between them. The CDR3 runs to 14 residues. The CDR3 loop is CASSYWLASYEQYF. In DNA form, the CDR3 reads TGTGCCAGCAGTTACTGGCTAGCGTCCTACGAGCAGTACTTC.

This clone was seen at least ten times. The chain has TRBV28 and TRBJ2-2; TRBD1 aligns across 7 bases. From germline, CDR1 is MDHEN and CDR2 SYDVKM. V gave up 7 bases and J gave up 3 bases; unmatched junction bases: 17. CDR3 length: 18 amino acids. CDR3: CASKELGVGTVDTGELFF. The CDR3 coding sequence is TGTGCCAGCAAAGAGTTGGGGGTCGGGACAGTTGACACCGGGGAGCTGTTTTTT.

This clone has just a few counts. This chain uses TRBV7-9 with TRBJ2-5; no firm D call. With the DNA end fitting TRBJ2-7 better, the J assignment may be wrong. CDR1 SEHNR and CDR2 FQNEAQ come from the germline V gene (reference sequence). The CDR3 extends over 11 amino acids. The DNA for the CDR3 is TGTGCCAGCAGTCTAACCTACGAGCAGTACTTC. It specifies CASSLTYEQYF.

Concerning this clone: A much more abundant neighbour one base away suggests this may be a read error. This same CDR3 is encoded by further DNA sequences in the sample. The rearrangement links TRBV4-1 to TRBJ1-1; tentatively, D is TRBD1 (5 bases). The CDR3 consists of 21 residues. Germline V CDR1 and CDR2: MGHRA, YSYEKL. CDR3 residues: CASSQGLRRDRTRLGNTEAFF. The CDR3 bases are TGCGCCAGCAGCCAAGGACTAAGGAGGGACCGCACAAGGTTGGGGAACACTGAGGCTTTCTTT.

This clone was seen many times. The rearrangement joins TRBV29-1 to TRBJ1-1, with D perhaps TRBD1 (6 bases). The germline CDR1 and CDR2 sequences are SQVTM and ANQGSEA. The CDR3 has 13 residues. V was trimmed by 3 bases and J by 2 bases, leaving 10 bases between them. CDR3 in amino acids: CSVDTGINTEAFF. The CDR3 DNA follows: TGCAGCGTTGATACAGGGATTAACACTGAAGCTTTCTTT.

This clone was recorded at least ten times. The chain joins TRBV5-4 to TRBJ2-2, with D unclear. This CDR3 region has 15 residues. The germline V gene encodes CDR1 SGHNT and CDR2 YYREEE (reference sequence). Trimming shortened V by 4 bases and J by 0 bases, and 10 bases separated the two germline ends. CDR3 sequence (DNA): TGTGCCAGCAGCCTGGTCGGGTCGAACACCGGGGAGCTGTTTTTT. It yields the protein CASSLVGSNTGELFF.

This clone was seen ten or more times. The chain combines TRBV7-2 with TRBJ2-1; no firm D call. The CDR3 is made up of 14 amino acids. Trimming took off 5 bases at V and 5 bases at J, with 13 bases between the two ends. Germline CDR1 and CDR2: SGHTA and FQGNSA. The CDR3 nucleotides read TGTGCCAGCAGCAGCTCTAATGCGAACAATGAGCAGTTCTTC. This codes for CASSSSNANNEQFF.

In its sample, this clone was seen many times. The gene calls are TRBV30 and TRBJ1-4, with 8 bases that match TRBD1. J lost 0 bases, V lost 2 bases, and 8 bases had no gene match. Germline V gene sequence: CDR1 GTSNPN, CDR2 SVGIG (reference sequence). This CDR3 is built from 17 residues. CDR3 in DNA: TGTGCCTGGAGTCGCTCTGGGACAGGCACAACTAATGAAAAACTGTTTTTT. Translation gives CAWSRSGTGTTNEKLFF.

This clone was observed many times. V is TRBV11-2 and J is TRBJ2-1, with D hard to call. The CDR3 spans 15 residues. Germline CDR1 is SGHAT and CDR2 is FQNNGV. V was shortened by 0 bases and J by 8 bases, with 14 bases between the two germline ends. In DNA, the CDR3 is TGTGCCAGCAGCTTAGATCTAGTAAGGTCGGATGAGCAGTTCTTC. Its protein is CASSLDLVRSDEQFF.

This clone appeared many times. The chain employs TRBV6-6 and TRBJ2-1, with a tentative D call TRBD1 (6 bases). This CDR3 has 15 amino acids. V lost 6 bases and J 3 bases, leaving 15 bases between the germline ends. Germline assignment: CDR1 MNHNY and CDR2 SVGAGI (reference sequence). The CDR3 region is CASRTGTRFYNEQFF. The CDR3 nucleotides read TGTGCCAGCAGAACCGGGACAAGATTCTACAATGAGCAGTTCTTC.

In this sample, this clone turned up many times. The rearrangement joins TRBV6-6 to TRBJ2-5, with 7 bases aligning to TRBD2. Trimming took 6 bases from V and 3 from J; bases not matched to a gene: 4. This CDR3 region has 13 residues. Per germline, CDR1 MNHNY and CDR2 SVGAGI (reference sequence). CDR3 residues: CASSSGLEETQYF. The CDR3 nucleotides read TGTGCCAGCAGCTCAGGACTAGAAGAGACCCAGTACTTC.

This clone has at least ten counts. This chain links TRBV6-1 with TRBJ2-5, with 7 positions matching TRBD2. The CDR3 is 14 amino acids. CDR1 is MNHNS and CDR2 is SASEGT in the germline V gene. V shed 4 bases, J shed 7 bases, and the junction held 9 bases outside the gene matches. The CDR3 DNA is TGTGCCAGCAGTGCCGGGGGACTATCGGTGACCCAGTACTTC. Encoded protein: CASSAGGLSVTQYF.

This clone appeared many times. The chain employs TRBV2 and TRBJ2-5, with a tentative D call TRBD2 (6 bases). V lost 7 bases and J 9 bases, leaving 27 bases between the germline ends. CDR3 length equals 16 residues. Germline CDR1 is SNHLY and CDR2 is FYNNEI. CDR3 bases: TGTGCCAGCACCAACCGGGACTTTGGGGTGTTTGGGGCCCAGTACTTC. The encoded protein is CASTNRDFGVFGAQYF.

This clone occurred many times. This chain connects TRBV4-2 to TRBJ1-4; D unclear. Germline V gene sequence: CDR1 LGHNA, CDR2 YNFKEQ. Trimming stripped 4 bases from V and 0 bases from J, with 9 bases between. The CDR3 runs to 15 residues. The CDR3 coding sequence is TGTGCCAGCAGCCCCCTCGGGGCAACTAATGAAAAACTGTTTTTT. Its protein product is CASSPLGATNEKLFF.

This clone was recorded at least ten times. CDR3 coding DNA: TGTGCCAGTAGTATAGATTGGGGACAGGATCAGCCCCAGCATTTT. Translated: CASSIDWGQDQPQHF. The chain couples TRBV19 to TRBJ1-5, with 8 bases aligning to TRBD1. The CDR3 has 15 amino acids. CDR1 is LNHDA and CDR2 is SQIVND in the germline V gene (reference sequence). J gave up 5 bases and V 0 bases, and 3 bases lay outside the gene matches.

This clone has ten or more counts. V gene TRBV5-1 combines with J gene TRBJ2-1, with a tentative D call TRBD2 (6 bases). CDR1 SGHRS and CDR2 YFSETQ come from the germline V gene. The CDR3 is 13 residues long. V was clipped by 6 bases and J by 6 bases, with 13 bases between them. Here the CDR3 DNA reads TGCGCCAGCAACCGGGACTGGACCAATGAGCAGTTCTTC. This translates into CASNRDWTNEQFF. Full variable domain (outside the CDR3, taken from reference TRBV5-1 and TRBJ2-1): KAGVTQTPRYLIKTRGQQVTLSCSPISGHRSVSWYQQTPGQGLQFLFEYFSETQRNKGNFPGRFSGRQFSNSRSEMNVSTLELGDSALYLCASNRDWTNEQFFGPGTRLTVL.

There are many counts of this clone. The chain couples TRBV7-2 to TRBJ2-5, with a tentative D call TRBD1 (6 bases). V was cut by 5 bases and J by 5 bases, with 18 bases left in between. This CDR3 is built from 15 residues. CDR1 and CDR2 (germline): SGHTA, FQGNSA. The CDR3 loop reads CASSGWTRGDETQYF. CDR3 DNA: TGTGCCAGCAGCGGATGGACCAGGGGCGACGAGACCCAGTACTTC.

This clone appeared many times. This chain joins TRBV7-9 and TRBJ2-2; TRBD2 agrees at 9 bases. V lost 4 bases, J lost 5 bases, and 8 bases stayed unmatched. Germline V gene lookup returns CDR1 SEHNR and CDR2 FQNEAQ (reference sequence). The CDR3 is 16 residues long. For the CDR3, the DNA is TGTGCCAGCAGCTCTCGCGGGGGGGCTAGAACCGGGGAGCTGTTTTTT. Amino acids: CASSSRGGARTGELFF.

This clone was seen repeatedly, ten times or more. The chain couples TRBV6-5 to TRBJ2-2, with a possible D match to TRBD2 (6 bases). This CDR3 is built from 16 residues. V dropped 0 bases and J dropped 0 bases, with 8 bases sitting between them. CDR1 is MNHEY, CDR2 SVGAGI, per germline. The CDR3 nucleotides are TGTGCCAGCAGTTACTCGCCGGGGGCGAACACCGGGGAGCTGTTTTTT. Residues: CASSYSPGANTGELFF.

By sample fraction, this clone is medium-sized (0.01 to 0.1%). The chain combines TRBV7-9 with TRBJ2-3; D might be TRBD2 (5 bases). The CDR3 totals 17 residues. Per germline, CDR1 SEHNR and CDR2 FQNEAQ (reference sequence). V was cut by 4 bases and J by 2 bases, with 19 bases left in between. The CDR3 DNA reads as TGTGCCAGCAGCTCACCCCTGGCGGGCGAAAACACAGATACGCAGTATTTT. Amino acids: CASSSPLAGENTDTQYF. The full variable domain, in which reference TRBV7-9 and TRBJ2-3 provide the parts outside the CDR3, is DTGVSQNPRHKITKRGQNVTFRCDPISEHNRLYWYRQTLGQGPEFLTYFQNEAQLEKSRLLSDRFSAERPKGSFSTLEIQRTEQGDSAMYLCASSSPLAGENTDTQYFGPGTRLTVL.

Relative to its sample, this clone is medium-sized (0.01 to 0.1%). This chain connects TRBV19 to TRBJ2-2; D call uncertain. This CDR3 contains 14 residues. Trimming took off 9 bases at V and 4 bases at J, with 15 bases between the two ends. Germline-derived CDR1 and CDR2 are LNHDA and SQIVND (reference sequence). The CDR3 sequence is CARAKASGTGELFF. The CDR3 nucleotides are TGTGCCAGGGCCAAGGCCTCGGGCACCGGGGAGCTGTTTTTT.